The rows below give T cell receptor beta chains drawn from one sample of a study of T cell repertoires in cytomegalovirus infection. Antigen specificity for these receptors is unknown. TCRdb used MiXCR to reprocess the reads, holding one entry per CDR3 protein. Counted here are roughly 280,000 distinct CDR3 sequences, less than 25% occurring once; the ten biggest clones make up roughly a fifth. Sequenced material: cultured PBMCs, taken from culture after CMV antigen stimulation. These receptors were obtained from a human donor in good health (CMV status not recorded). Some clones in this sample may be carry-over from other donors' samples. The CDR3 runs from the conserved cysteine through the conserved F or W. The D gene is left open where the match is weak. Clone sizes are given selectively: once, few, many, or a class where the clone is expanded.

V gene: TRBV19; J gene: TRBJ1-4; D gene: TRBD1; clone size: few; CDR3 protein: CASSIDTGATNEKLFF; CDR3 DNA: TGTGCCAGTAGTATAGACACAGGGGCAACTAATGAAAAACTGTTTTTT
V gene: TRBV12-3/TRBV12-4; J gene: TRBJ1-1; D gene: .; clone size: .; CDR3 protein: CASSFGFYTEAFF; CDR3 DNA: TGTGCCAGCAGTTTTGGGTTTTACACTGAAGCTTTCTTT
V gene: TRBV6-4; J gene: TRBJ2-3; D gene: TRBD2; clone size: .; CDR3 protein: CASRDGGAGDTQYF; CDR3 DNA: TGTGCCAGCAGGGACGGGGGGGCCGGAGATACGCAGTATTTT
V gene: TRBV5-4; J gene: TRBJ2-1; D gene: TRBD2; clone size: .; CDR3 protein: CASREEAGALYNEQFF; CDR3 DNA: TGTGCCAGCAGGGAGGAGGCGGGAGCTTTATACAATGAGCAGTTCTTC
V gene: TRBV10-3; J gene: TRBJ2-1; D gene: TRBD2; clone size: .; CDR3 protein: CAIRRGLAGEVNEQFF; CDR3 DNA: TGTGCCATCAGGAGGGGACTAGCGGGAGAAGTGAATGAGCAGTTCTTC
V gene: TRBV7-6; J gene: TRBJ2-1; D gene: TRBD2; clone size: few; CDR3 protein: CASSGLAGVGGEQFF; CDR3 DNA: TGTGCCAGCAGCGGTCTAGCGGGAGTAGGAGGTGAGCAGTTCTTC
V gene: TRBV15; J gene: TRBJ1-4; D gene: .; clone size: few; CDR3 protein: CATSVSATNEKLFF; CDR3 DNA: TGTGCCACCAGTGTGAGCGCAACTAATGAAAAACTGTTTTTT
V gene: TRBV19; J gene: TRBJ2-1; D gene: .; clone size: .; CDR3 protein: CASSIGGISYNEQFF; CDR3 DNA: TGTGCCAGTAGTATAGGCGGGATATCCTACAATGAGCAGTTCTTC
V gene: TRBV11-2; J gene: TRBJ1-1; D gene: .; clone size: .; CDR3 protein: CASSSRPGGTEAFF; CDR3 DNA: TGTGCCAGCAGCTCTAGACCGGGCGGGACTGAAGCTTTCTTT
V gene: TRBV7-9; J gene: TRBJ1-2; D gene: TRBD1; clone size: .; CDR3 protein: CASSSSRTGPNYGYTF; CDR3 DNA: TGTGCCAGCAGCTCCAGTAGGACAGGGCCTAACTATGGCTACACCTTC
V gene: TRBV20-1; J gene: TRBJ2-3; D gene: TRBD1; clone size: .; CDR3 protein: CSADRGGTDTQYF; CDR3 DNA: TGCAGTGCTGACAGGGGTGGGACAGATACGCAGTATTTT
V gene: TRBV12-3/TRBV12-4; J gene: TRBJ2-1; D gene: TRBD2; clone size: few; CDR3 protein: CASRIGGLAGFNEQFF; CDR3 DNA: TGTGCCAGCAGAATAGGCGGACTAGCGGGTTTCAATGAGCAGTTCTTC
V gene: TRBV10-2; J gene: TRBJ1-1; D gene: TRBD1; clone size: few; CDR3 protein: CASGDRTNTEAFF; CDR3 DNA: TGCGCCAGTGGGGACAGGACGAACACTGAAGCTTTCTTT
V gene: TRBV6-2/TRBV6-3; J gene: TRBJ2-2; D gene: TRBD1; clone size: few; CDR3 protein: CASSYGTDNTGELFF; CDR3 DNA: TGTGCCAGCAGTTATGGGACAGACAACACCGGGGAGCTGTTTTTT
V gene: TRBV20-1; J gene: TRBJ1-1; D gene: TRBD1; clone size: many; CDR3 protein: CSAGTGDTEAFF; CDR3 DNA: TGCAGTGCCGGGACAGGGGACACTGAAGCTTTCTTT
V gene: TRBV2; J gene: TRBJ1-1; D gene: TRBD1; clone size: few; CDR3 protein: CASSEVQGANAFF; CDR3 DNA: TGTGCCAGCAGTGAAGTGCAGGGGGCGAATGCTTTCTTT
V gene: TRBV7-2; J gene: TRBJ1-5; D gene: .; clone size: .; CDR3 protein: CASSLALSGDQPQHF; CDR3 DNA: TGTGCCAGCAGCTTAGCACTTTCTGGGGATCAGCCCCAGCATTTT
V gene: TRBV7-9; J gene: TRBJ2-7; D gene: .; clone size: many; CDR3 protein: CASSFLAHEISYEQYF; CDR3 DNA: TGTGCCAGCAGCTTCCTAGCGCACGAAATCTCCTACGAGCAGTACTTC
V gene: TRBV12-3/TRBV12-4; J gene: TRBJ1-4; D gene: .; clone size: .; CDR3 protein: CASSWQKGGGEKLFF; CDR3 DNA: TGTGCCAGCAGTTGGCAAAAGGGGGGTGGAGAAAAACTGTTTTTT
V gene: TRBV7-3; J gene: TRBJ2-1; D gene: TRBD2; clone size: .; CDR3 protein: CASSLAASGLNEQFF; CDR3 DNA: TGTGCCAGCAGCTTAGCGGCTAGCGGGTTGAATGAGCAGTTCTTC
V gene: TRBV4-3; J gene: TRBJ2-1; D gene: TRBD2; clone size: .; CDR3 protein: CASSQDFGLAGVYNEQFF; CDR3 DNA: TGCGCCAGCAGCCAAGATTTTGGGCTAGCGGGAGTCTACAATGAGCAGTTCTTC
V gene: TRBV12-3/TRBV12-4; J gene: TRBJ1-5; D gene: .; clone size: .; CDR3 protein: CASSLSGWNQPQHF; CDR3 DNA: TGTGCCAGCAGTTTGAGTGGCTGGAATCAGCCCCAGCATTTT
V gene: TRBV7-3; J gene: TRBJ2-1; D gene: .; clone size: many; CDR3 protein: CASSLVAKANEQFF; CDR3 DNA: TGTGCCAGCAGCTTAGTCGCGAAGGCCAATGAGCAGTTCTTC
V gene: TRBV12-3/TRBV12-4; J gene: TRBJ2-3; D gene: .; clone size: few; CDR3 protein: CAIGGGSGTDTQYF; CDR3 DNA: TGTGCCATCGGAGGAGGGTCAGGCACAGATACGCAGTATTTT
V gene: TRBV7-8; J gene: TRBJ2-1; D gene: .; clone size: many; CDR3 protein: CASSLGVAGGYNEQFF; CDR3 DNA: TGTGCCAGCAGCTTAGGGGTAGCAGGAGGCTACAATGAGCAGTTCTTC
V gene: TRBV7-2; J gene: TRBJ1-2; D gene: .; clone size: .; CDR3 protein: CASRSTASNYGYTF; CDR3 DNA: TGTGCCAGCAGATCGACAGCTTCTAACTATGGCTACACCTTC
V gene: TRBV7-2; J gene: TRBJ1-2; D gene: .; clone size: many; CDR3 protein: CASSLGGRIYGYTF; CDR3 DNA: TGTGCCAGCAGCTTAGGCGGCAGGATCTATGGCTACACCTTC
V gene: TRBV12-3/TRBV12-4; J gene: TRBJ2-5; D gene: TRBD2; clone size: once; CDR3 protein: CASSLRLAEGETQYF; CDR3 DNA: TGTGCCAGCAGTTTGCGACTAGCGGAGGGAGAGACCCAGTACTTC
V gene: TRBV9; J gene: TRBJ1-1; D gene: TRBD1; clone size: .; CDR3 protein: CASSVVTGGLGEAFF; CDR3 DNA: TGTGCCAGCAGCGTAGTCACAGGGGGCTTAGGTGAAGCTTTCTTT
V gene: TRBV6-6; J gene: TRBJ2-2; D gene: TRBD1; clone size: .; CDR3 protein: CASRPGTGNTGELFF; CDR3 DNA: TGTGCCAGCAGACCCGGGACAGGAAACACCGGGGAGCTGTTTTTT
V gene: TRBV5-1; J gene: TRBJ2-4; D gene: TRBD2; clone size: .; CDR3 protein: CASSTSGRTTGNIQYF; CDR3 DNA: TGCGCCAGCAGCACTAGCGGGAGGACCACGGGAAACATTCAGTACTTC
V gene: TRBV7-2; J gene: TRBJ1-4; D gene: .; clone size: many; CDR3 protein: CASSFTGEKLFF; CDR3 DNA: TGTGCCAGCAGCTTTACAGGTGAAAAACTGTTTTTT
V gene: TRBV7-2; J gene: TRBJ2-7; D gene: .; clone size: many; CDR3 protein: CASSSQGRLAYEQYF; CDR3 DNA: TGTGCCAGCAGCTCACAGGGGAGGCTCGCCTACGAGCAGTACTTC
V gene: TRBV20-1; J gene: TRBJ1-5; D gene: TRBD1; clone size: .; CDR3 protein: CSPLPEGQRQPQHF; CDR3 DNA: TGCAGTCCCTTACCGGAGGGACAGCGGCAGCCCCAGCATTTT
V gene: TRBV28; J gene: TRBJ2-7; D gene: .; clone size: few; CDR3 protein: CASSPDYYEQYF; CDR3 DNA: TGTGCCAGCAGCCCTGACTACTACGAGCAGTACTTC
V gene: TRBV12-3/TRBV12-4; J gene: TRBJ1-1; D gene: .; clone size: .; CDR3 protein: CASSDYRDLVKAFF; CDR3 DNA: TGTGCCAGCAGTGATTACAGGGATCTCGTGAAAGCTTTCTTT
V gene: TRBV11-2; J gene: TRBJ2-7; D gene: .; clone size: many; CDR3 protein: CASSLLMRSYEQYF; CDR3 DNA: TGTGCCAGCAGCTTGCTCATGAGATCCTACGAGCAGTACTTC
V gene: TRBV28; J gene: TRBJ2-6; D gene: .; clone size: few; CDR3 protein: CASSFSGPGANVLTF; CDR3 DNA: TGTGCCAGCAGTTTTTCGGGGCCTGGGGCCAACGTCCTGACTTTC
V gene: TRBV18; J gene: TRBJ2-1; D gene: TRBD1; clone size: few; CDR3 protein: CASSPFGRGNNEQFF; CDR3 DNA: TGTGCCAGCTCACCATTCGGCAGGGGGAATAATGAGCAGTTCTTC
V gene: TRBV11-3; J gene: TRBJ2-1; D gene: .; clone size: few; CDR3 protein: CASSLGVTNNEQFF; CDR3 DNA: TGTGCCAGCAGCTTAGGGGTAACCAACAATGAGCAGTTCTTC
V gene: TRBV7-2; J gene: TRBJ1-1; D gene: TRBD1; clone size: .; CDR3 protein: CASSLSQGVNTEAFF; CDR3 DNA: TGTGCCAGCAGCTTAAGCCAGGGGGTAAACACTGAAGCTTTCTTT
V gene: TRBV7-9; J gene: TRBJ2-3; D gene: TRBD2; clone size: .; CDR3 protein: CASSLSGSWDTQYF; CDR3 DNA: TGTGCCAGCAGCCTTAGCGGGAGCTGGGATACGCAGTATTTT
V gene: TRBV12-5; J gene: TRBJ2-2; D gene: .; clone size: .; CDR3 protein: CASGLLDLTVGRGGELFF; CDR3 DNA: TGTGCTAGTGGTTTACTCGATTTGACAGTAGGACGAGGCGGGGAGCTGTTTTTT
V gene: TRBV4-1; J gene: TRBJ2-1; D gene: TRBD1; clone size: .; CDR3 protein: CASSHPGTGGLYNEQFF; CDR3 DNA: TGCGCCAGCAGCCACCCCGGGACAGGGGGCCTCTACAATGAGCAGTTCTTC
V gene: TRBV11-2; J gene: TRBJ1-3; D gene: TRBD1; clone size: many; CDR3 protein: CASSWGQRKWGNTIYF; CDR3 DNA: TGTGCCAGCAGCTGGGGACAGCGGAAGTGGGGAAACACCATATATTTT
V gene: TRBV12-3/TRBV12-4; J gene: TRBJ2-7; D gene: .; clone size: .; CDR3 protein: CASSFMSYEQYF; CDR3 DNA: TGTGCCAGCAGTTTTATGAGCTACGAGCAGTACTTC
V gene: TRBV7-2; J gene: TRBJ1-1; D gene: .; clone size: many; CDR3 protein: CASSLGRENTEAFF; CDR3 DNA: TGTGCCAGCAGCCTTGGCAGGGAGAACACTGAAGCTTTCTTT
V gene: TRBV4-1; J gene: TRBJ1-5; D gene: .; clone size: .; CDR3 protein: CASSQDALGEPQHF; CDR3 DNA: TGCGCCAGCAGCCAAGATGCGTTGGGGGAGCCCCAGCATTTT
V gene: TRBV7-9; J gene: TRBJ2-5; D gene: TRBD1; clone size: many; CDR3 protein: CASAGGPSQETQYF; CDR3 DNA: TGTGCCAGCGCAGGGGGTCCCTCACAAGAGACCCAGTACTTC
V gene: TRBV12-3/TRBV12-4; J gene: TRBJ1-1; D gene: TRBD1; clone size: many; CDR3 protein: CASSSTGALSAFF; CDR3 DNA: TGTGCCAGCAGTTCGACAGGGGCCCTGTCGGCTTTCTTT